This T cell receptor beta chain stems from a study of cytomegalovirus exposure and HLA in healthy donors. V was trimmed by 6 bases and J by 5 bases, leaving 16 bases between them. The CDR3 runs 13 residues. Looked up from germline, CDR1 is SQVTM and CDR2 is ANQGSEA. TCRdb's copy holds only in-frame clones and misses some; the assay was immunoSEQ multiplex PCR. The table shows about 120,000 clones, with 88% occurring only once. The chain combines TRBV29-1 with TRBJ1-1; D perhaps matches TRBD1 (6 bases). Sequenced material: PBMCs. This TCR was sampled from a woman aged 18-29 years in good health and CMV-seropositive. The CDR3: CSVQYTGTTEAFF. Written as DNA, the CDR3 is TGCAGCGTACAATATACCGGGACAACTGAAGCTTTCTTT.